A selection of T cell receptor beta chains follows, all from one sample in a study of vaccination effects on CD4 cells after COVID-19. Profiled with immunoSEQ multiplex PCR; TCRdb holds only in-frame clones, not every one. The profile shows 30,000 to 35,000 clones, roughly 73% of them singletons. Antigen specificity for these receptors is unknown. The sequencing used CD4+ T cells from PBMCs cultured with HCoV-OC43 spike peptides, collected before COVID-19 vaccination. The source of these receptors is a human donor who received a COVID-19 vaccine. Both conserved end residues are part of each CDR3. A D gene is named only where the DNA matches it firmly. Some rows mark clone size as missing; the rest say once, few, many or name a class of expanded clone.

J | size | V | D | CDR3 | DNA
TRBJ2-7 | NA | TRBV3-1/TRBV3-2 | NA | CASSQTGYEQYF | TGTGCCAGCAGCCAAACCGGGTACGAGCAGTACTTC
TRBJ2-6 | once | TRBV19 | NA | CASSNGRSSGANVLTF | TGTGCCAGTAGTAATGGACGGAGCTCTGGGGCCAACGTCCTGACTTTC
TRBJ2-4 | NA | TRBV6-2/TRBV6-3 | TRBD2 | CASSYSSGGGKNIQYF | TGTGCCAGCAGTTACTCTAGCGGGGGGGGAAAAAACATTCAGTACTTC
TRBJ2-2 | NA | TRBV25-1 | NA | CASPQGGMNTGELFF | TGTGCCAGTCCCCAAGGAGGGATGAACACCGGGGAGCTGTTTTTT
TRBJ1-6 | few | TRBV28 | TRBD1 | CASSTVTGVRSPLHF | TGTGCCAGCAGCACCGTGACAGGGGTTCGTTCACCCCTCCACTTT
TRBJ2-1 | NA | TRBV7-9 | NA | CASSLTTGDEQFF | TGTGCCAGCAGCTTAACCACTGGGGATGAGCAGTTCTTC
TRBJ2-6 | NA | TRBV11-3 | NA | CASSSAGANVLTF | TGTGCCAGCAGCTCCGCAGGGGCCAACGTCCTGACTTTC
TRBJ2-7 | NA | TRBV19 | NA | CASGTAYEQYF | TGTGCCAGCGGGACGGCCTACGAGCAGTACTTC
TRBJ1-2 | NA | TRBV5-5 | NA | CASSFGFRGSEGYTF | TGTGCCAGCAGCTTTGGGTTTAGAGGCAGTGAAGGCTACACCTTC
TRBJ1-2 | NA | TRBV12-3/TRBV12-4 | TRBD1 | CASSPTGFYGYTF | TGTGCCAGCAGTCCGACAGGGTTCTATGGCTACACCTTC
TRBJ1-1 | NA | TRBV5-1 | NA | CASSLEGWGIPEAFF | TGCGCCAGCAGCTTGGAGGGGTGGGGTATCCCTGAAGCTTTCTTT
TRBJ2-7 | NA | TRBV11-2 | TRBD2 | CASSSLRAGGNDDEQYF | TGTGCCAGCAGCTCCCTCCGGGCGGGGGGGAATGACGACGAGCAGTACTTC
TRBJ1-2 | NA | TRBV7-2 | NA | CASSLRGEGYTF | TGTGCCAGCAGCTTAAGAGGAGAGGGCTACACCTTC
TRBJ1-5 | NA | TRBV7-6 | NA | CASSLGGGWDNQPQHF | TGTGCCAGCAGCTTAGGCGGGGGGTGGGACAATCAGCCCCAGCATTTT
TRBJ1-1 | NA | TRBV28 | TRBD1 | CASSKQGALRTEAFF | TGTGCCAGCAGTAAACAGGGGGCGCTTCGGACTGAAGCTTTCTTT
TRBJ1-2 | once | TRBV27 | NA | CASSVGAGNGYTF | TGTGCCAGCAGTGTAGGGGCAGGGAATGGCTACACCTTC
TRBJ2-1 | NA | TRBV6-1 | NA | CASSELQDYNEQFF | TGTGCCAGCAGTGAACTCCAAGACTACAATGAGCAGTTCTTC
TRBJ1-6 | NA | TRBV5-1 | NA | CASSPTTATYNSPLHF | TGCGCCAGCAGCCCAACAACGGCGACCTATAATTCACCCCTCCACTTT
TRBJ1-2 | NA | TRBV3-1/TRBV3-2 | TRBD1 | CASSQQGAPNYGYTF | TGTGCCAGCAGCCAGCAGGGGGCCCCTAACTATGGCTACACCTTC
TRBJ2-1 | NA | TRBV2 | TRBD2 | CASSALAGGRAEQFF | TGTGCCAGCAGTGCCCTGGCGGGGGGGCGGGCTGAGCAGTTCTTC
TRBJ2-5 | few | TRBV6-2/TRBV6-3 | TRBD2 | CASSYAGGYETQYF | TGTGCCAGCAGTTATGCGGGAGGGTATGAGACCCAGTACTTC
TRBJ2-2 | NA | TRBV5-4 | TRBD2 | CASSLGGSDTGELFF | TGTGCCAGCAGTCTGGGCGGGAGCGACACCGGGGAGCTGTTTTTT
TRBJ1-2 | NA | TRBV18 | TRBD1 | CASSPVIGQVQDYGYTF | TGTGCCAGCTCACCGGTGATAGGACAGGTGCAGGACTATGGCTACACCTTC
TRBJ1-1 | NA | TRBV28 | NA | CASNLGQPDTEAFF | TGTGCCAGCAACCTTGGGCAGCCCGACACTGAAGCTTTCTTT
TRBJ2-7 | NA | TRBV7-2 | TRBD2 | CASSLASSGARYEQYF | TGTGCCAGCAGCTTAGCCTCTAGCGGGGCCCGCTACGAGCAGTACTTC
TRBJ2-6 | NA | TRBV5-8 | TRBD1 | CASSQGVFTSGANVLTF | TGTGCCAGCTCACAGGGGGTATTTACCTCTGGGGCCAACGTCCTGACTTTC
TRBJ1-1 | NA | TRBV4-3 | NA | CASSQSPGVGEAFF | TGCGCCAGCAGCCAATCCCCAGGGGTGGGTGAAGCTTTCTTT
TRBJ2-6 | NA | TRBV6-2/TRBV6-3 | NA | CASSIHVLSSGANVLTF | TGTGCCAGCAGTATACATGTTCTAAGCTCTGGGGCCAACGTCCTGACTTTC
TRBJ1-5 | few | TRBV28 | NA | CASSFGAQHF | TGTGCCAGCAGCTTCGGGGCCCAGCATTTT
TRBJ2-1 | NA | TRBV11-1 | TRBD2 | CASSRGLAGHNEQFF | TGTGCCAGCAGCCGGGGACTAGCGGGTCACAATGAGCAGTTCTTC
TRBJ1-2 | NA | TRBV5-5 | TRBD1 | CASSRQGGGYNYGYTF | TGTGCCAGCAGCCGGCAGGGGGGAGGCTATAACTATGGCTACACCTTC
TRBJ1-4 | few | TRBV7-9 | NA | CASSWAAPGQTNEKLFF | TGTGCCAGCAGCTGGGCAGCTCCGGGTCAAACTAATGAAAAACTGTTTTTT
TRBJ2-3 | NA | TRBV6-2/TRBV6-3 | NA | CASSRPDRDTQYF | TGTGCCAGCAGTAGGCCAGACCGGGATACGCAGTATTTT
TRBJ1-2 | few | TRBV7-3 | TRBD1 | CASSPAQDRVYGYTF | TGTGCCAGCAGCCCTGCTCAGGACAGGGTCTATGGCTACACCTTC
TRBJ2-7 | NA | TRBV30 | NA | CAWSVQPYEQYF | TGTGCCTGGAGTGTACAACCCTACGAGCAGTACTTC
TRBJ1-2 | NA | TRBV6-6 | NA | CASSTLGGYGYTF | TGTGCCAGCAGCACCCTGGGGGGGTATGGCTACACCTTC
TRBJ2-7 | NA | TRBV3-1/TRBV3-2 | NA | CASGPSGEQYF | TGTGCCAGTGGGCCCTCCGGCGAGCAGTACTTC
TRBJ2-7 | medium-sized | TRBV7-9 | TRBD1 | CASSSPGQGAYEQYF | TGTGCCAGCAGCTCCCCGGGACAGGGGGCCTACGAGCAGTACTTC
TRBJ1-1 | NA | TRBV28 | NA | CASSFGQSEAFF | TGTGCCAGCAGTTTCGGCCAGTCTGAAGCTTTCTTT
TRBJ2-1 | NA | TRBV5-6 | NA | CASSSLGGSLYNEQFF | TGTGCCAGCAGCTCTCTCGGTGGCAGCCTATACAATGAGCAGTTCTTC
TRBJ2-3 | NA | TRBV27 | NA | CASSLSRVQSDTQYF | TGTGCCAGCAGTTTATCGAGAGTTCAATCGGATACGCAGTATTTT
TRBJ2-3 | NA | TRBV5-4 | NA | CASSLWDDADTQYF | TGTGCCAGCAGCTTGTGGGACGACGCAGATACGCAGTATTTT
TRBJ2-1 | few | TRBV21-1 | NA | CASSKSSQAGDEQFF | TGTGCCAGCAGCAAAAGTTCGCAGGCGGGGGATGAGCAGTTCTTC
TRBJ2-7 | NA | TRBV7-3 | TRBD1 | CASSFDVGTAYEQYF | TGTGCCAGCAGCTTCGACGTGGGGACAGCCTACGAGCAGTACTTC
TRBJ2-3 | NA | TRBV20-1 | TRBD2 | CSASWTSGFTDTQYF | TGCAGTGCTAGTTGGACTAGCGGTTTTACAGATACGCAGTATTTT
TRBJ1-5 | NA | TRBV12-3/TRBV12-4 | NA | CASSLVSNQPQHF | TGTGCCAGCAGTTTGGTCAGTAATCAGCCCCAGCATTTT
TRBJ1-4 | NA | TRBV5-5 | NA | CASSLGPNEKLFF | TGTGCCAGCAGCTTGGGGCCTAATGAAAAACTGTTTTTT
TRBJ1-1 | few | TRBV6-5 | TRBD1 | CASRGGTARGTEAFF | TGTGCCAGCAGAGGCGGGACAGCACGGGGAACTGAAGCTTTCTTT
TRBJ2-6 | NA | TRBV29-1 | NA | CSVGERSANVLTF | TGCAGCGTTGGGGAAAGGTCGGCCAACGTCCTGACTTTC
TRBJ1-1 | once | TRBV5-6 | TRBD1 | CASSYRGRRTEAFF | TGTGCCAGCAGCTACAGGGGGCGGAGGACTGAAGCTTTCTTT
TRBJ2-2 | NA | TRBV5-6 | TRBD1 | CASSRSGTGRTGELFF | TGTGCCAGCAGTCGATCAGGGACAGGGCGGACCGGGGAGCTGTTTTTT
TRBJ1-6 | NA | TRBV10-3 | TRBD1 | CAIRRTGTNSPLHF | TGTGCCATCAGGAGGACAGGGACTAATTCACCCCTCCACTTT
TRBJ1-6 | NA | TRBV2 | NA | CASRSSYNSPLHF | TGTGCCAGCAGGAGCTCCTATAATTCACCCCTCCACTTT
TRBJ1-2 | NA | TRBV6-5 | NA | CASSNPTGGVGGYTF | TGTGCCAGCAGTAACCCGACAGGCGGGGTGGGCGGCTACACCTTC
TRBJ1-2 | few | TRBV6-6 | NA | CASRPQGNYGYTF | TGTGCCAGCAGGCCACAGGGTAACTATGGCTACACCTTC
TRBJ2-1 | NA | TRBV19 | TRBD2 | CASRTLLGLAGPGNEQFF | TGTGCCAGTAGGACATTACTGGGACTAGCGGGTCCTGGGAATGAGCAGTTCTTC
TRBJ2-7 | NA | TRBV6-4 | NA | CASSAGPSNYYEQYF | TGTGCCAGCAGTGCGGGACCTTCGAATTACTACGAGCAGTACTTC